These T cell receptor beta chains were read from a single sample in a study of T-cell memory formation after mild COVID-19. TCRdb redid the calling of the 5' RACE reads with MiXCR, one entry per CDR3 protein. This sample has about 150,000 distinct CDR3 sequences; more than 12% occur once, and the top ten carry 13% to 15%. Sequenced material: PBMCs or a T cell subset sorted from them (not recorded which). The receptor set was obtained from an adult woman who had mild COVID-19 (a few samples of this study predate the infection). Cell type and time point are not known. The conserved cysteine and the conserved F or W are not part of the CDR3 here. D genes are given only for firm matches.

v_call d_call cdr3_aa
TRBV7-9 - ASRGVNGNTEAF
TRBV20-1 TRBD2 SVGTSAPSEQY
TRBV3-1 TRBD1 ASSPWGTGGPDTQY
TRBV7-9 TRBD1 ASSSRQGPETQY
TRBV5-1 TRBD1 ASSRGQSSNEQY
TRBV7-3 TRBD2 ASSPTAGENTGELF
TRBV7-8 - ASSLDLAAGELF
TRBV29-1 - SVAGVDSPYEQY
TRBV5-1 TRBD1 ASSPGTATHEQY
TRBV7-9 - ASRAVSETQY
TRBV3-1 - ASSRQDRVSAEAF
TRBV18 TRBD2 ASSPLEAGGSQETQY
TRBV20-1 TRBD2 SARTGLAGVWYNEQF
TRBV6-6 - ASQNDRNTGELF
TRBV7-3 - ASSPDWDNEQF
TRBV7-9 TRBD1 ASSLAGQST
TRBV6-6 - ASTHQETQY
TRBV10-3 - AISPVGGRAEAF
TRBV7-9 - ASSLGDEQY
TRBV12-3/TRBV12-4 - ASSFQGYEQY
TRBV27 - ASRKGGLSNTEAF
TRBV4-1 TRBD1 ASSQVGQGDEAF
TRBV30 TRBD1 AWSLTTGGREKLF
TRBV2 TRBD2 ASSEGLAGGPGETQY
TRBV29-1 - SVAGQHTDTQY
TRBV7-6 - ASSLASGGKSEQF
TRBV29-1 - SVEDPWLRARS
TRBV15 - ATSTGTGNQPQH
TRBV29-1 - SGQNSGNTIY
TRBV3-1 - ASSQWGRLYNEQF
TRBV6-5 - ASSYRRAGELF
TRBV6-4 TRBD2 ANSFGREDNEQF
TRBV20-1 TRBD1 SAPRDSHYGYT
TRBV5-1 TRBD1 ASSIGQGTNTGELF